The source of this T cell receptor (beta chain) is a study of blood T cells in healthy people across ages. Together with a sample-barcoded 5' primer, a J-beta primer mix was included in a second PCR lasting about 6 to 11 cycles. TCRdb fed the 5' RACE reads into MiXCR, producing one record per CDR3 protein. The table includes about 1.5 million distinct CDR3 sequences, approximately 42% detected once. Germline V gene lookup returns CDR1 MDHEN and CDR2 SYDVKM. V was cut by 3 bases and J by 2 bases, with 10 bases left in between. This CDR3 region has 14 residues. A note on this clonotype: Its antigen is as yet unknown.

The study, taken as a whole, reports: Age showed a roughly linear inverse relationship with TCR beta diversity per million T cells. In long-lived donors, naive CD4+ cell counts and diversity exceeded those of aged donors. Percentage of naive T cells showed a strong correlation with TCR beta diversity.

The sequence derives from a young woman in good health. Sequenced sample: blood. The chain is built from TRBV28 and TRBJ1-1, with TRBD1 as a possible D gene (5 bases). CDR3 protein: CASSFVGENTEAFF. For the CDR3, the DNA is TGTGCCAGCAGTTTTGTAGGGGAAAACACTGAAGCTTTCTTT.